The 20 T cell receptor beta chains below come from one sample, sequenced in a study of T cell changes during pregnancy in multiple sclerosis. TCRdb keeps only in-frame clones here, not all; method: immunoSEQ multiplex PCR. The sample lists 90,000 to 95,000 clones; over 85% were seen once. The sample in question was peripheral blood, obtained in the first trimester of pregnancy. All receptors come from a female donor with multiple sclerosis, enrolled in a pregnancy study.

The rearrangement links TRBV4-1 to TRBJ1-1; no reliable D call. CDR1 MGHRA and CDR2 YSYEKL come from the germline V gene. The CDR3 runs 14 residues. Trimming removed 1 base from V and 10 bases from J, with 16 bases in between. In DNA form, the CDR3 reads TGCGCCAGCAGCCAAGTGGTGGTTATAGGAGCAGCTTTCTTT. It codes for CASSQVVVIGAAFF.

The rearrangement uses TRBV13 and TRBJ1-1; 8 bases are shared with TRBD1. This CDR3 is built from 15 residues. J was trimmed by 1 base and V by 2 bases; bases with no gene match: 3. Germline CDR1 PRHDT, CDR2 FYEKMQ (reference sequence). The CDR3 DNA is TGTGCCAGCAGCTTATTCACAGGGGGGAACACTGAAGCTTTCTTT. It encodes CASSLFTGGNTEAFF.

The gene calls are TRBV6-5 and TRBJ2-1; D gene uncertain. The CDR3 spans 12 residues. Germline CDR1 is MNHEY and CDR2 is SVGAGI. Trimming left V 2 bases short and J 9 bases short, with 8 bases between. CDR3 nucleotides: TGTGCCAGCAGTTACACTGGTGGTGAGCAGTTCTTC. This translates into CASSYTGGEQFF.

This rearrangement joins TRBV9 to TRBJ2-5; 11 positions agree with TRBD2. The V segment lost 3 bases and the J segment 3 bases; nucleotides outside the gene matches: 7. The germline CDR1 and CDR2 sequences are SGDLS and YYNGEE. The CDR3 loop spans 16 amino acids. This chain's CDR3 is CASSEPIAGGEETQYF. CDR3 coding DNA: TGTGCCAGCAGCGAACCCATAGCGGGGGGGGAAGAGACCCAGTACTTC.

The chain joins TRBV2 to TRBJ1-4; D gene unclear. Trimming shortened V by 6 bases and J by 8 bases, and 7 bases separated the two germline ends. Germline V gene data show CDR1 as SNHLY and CDR2 as FYNNEI. The CDR3 has 11 amino acids. CDR3 in amino acids: CASSPREKLFF. The CDR3 bases are TGTGCCAGCAGCCCTCGGGAAAAACTGTTTTTT.

The rearrangement links TRBV2 to TRBJ1-3, with 7 bases that match TRBD1. Germline V gene sequence: CDR1 SNHLY, CDR2 FYNNEI. V lost 7 bases to trimming and J lost 4 bases; unmatched junction nucleotides: 7. This CDR3 has 14 amino acids. The CDR3 region has the DNA TGTGCCAGCACTGAGGGGGCGATGGGAAACACCATATATTTT. It codes for CASTEGAMGNTIYF.

The chain carries TRBV4-1 and TRBJ1-1; TRBD1 agrees at 9 bases. After removal of 4 bases from V and 0 bases from J, the junction contained 6 bases not matched to a gene. Germline CDR1 and CDR2: MGHRA and YSYEKL. The CDR3 is 16 amino acids. The CDR3 nucleotides read TGCGCCAGCAGCCTAGGACAGGGGATGGTGAACACTGAAGCTTTCTTT. This sequence encodes CASSLGQGMVNTEAFF.

The J gene is TRBJ1-2, the V gene TRBV19; D remains unclear. Trimming shortened V by 6 bases and J by 8 bases, and 10 bases separated the two germline ends. The CDR3 covers 11 residues. Germline-derived CDR1 and CDR2 are LNHDA and SQIVND (reference sequence). The CDR3 DNA reads as TGTGCCAGTAGCTGGGAGACGGGCTACACCTTC. Translation gives CASSWETGYTF.

This clone was observed once. This chain connects TRBV6-5 to TRBJ1-1, with 7 positions matching TRBD1. CDR1 is MNHEY and CDR2 is SVGAGI in the germline V gene. This CDR3 region has 15 residues. V trimming: 0 bases; J trimming: 4 bases; junction bases outside the gene matches: 5. The CDR3 nucleotides are TGTGCCAGCAGTTACTCAGTACAGGGGACCACTGAAGCTTTCTTT. This sequence encodes CASSYSVQGTTEAFF.

The chain is built from TRBV2 and TRBJ1-5; 7 nucleotides match TRBD1. CDR3 size: 16 residues. V dropped 3 bases and J dropped 6; count of bases not matched to a gene: 11. Per the germline V gene, CDR1 is SNHLY and CDR2 is FYNNEI. CDR3 DNA: TGTGCCAGCAGTGACCCCAAGGGGGCTAGTTCTCAGCCCCAGCATTTT. It encodes CASSDPKGASSQPQHF.

This sequence joins TRBV11-2 and TRBJ1-1, with D perhaps matching TRBD1 (5 bases). The CDR3 sequence is 14 residues long. The germline V gene has CDR1 SGHAT and CDR2 FQNNGV. Trimming shortened V by 1 base and J by 4 bases, and 10 bases separated the two germline ends. DNA for the CDR3: TGTGCCAGCAGCTTAGGGCAGGGTGCCACTGAAGCTTTCTTT. It is translated as CASSLGQGATEAFF.

This chain uses TRBV18 with TRBJ2-7, with D possibly matching TRBD2 (6 bases). V was trimmed by 3 bases and J by 11 bases, leaving 14 bases between them. Germline CDR1 KGHSH, CDR2 LQKENI. The CDR3 has 12 residues. In nucleotides, the CDR3 is TGTGCCAGCTCACCTGGGACCCCGGGGGAGTACTTC. Translation gives CASSPGTPGEYF.

The rearrangement uses TRBV29-1 and TRBJ1-1, with D possibly matching TRBD1 (6 bases). The CDR3 covers 15 residues. Trimming removed 0 bases at V and 5 bases at J, with 16 bases between. Germline CDR1 reads SQVTM; CDR2 reads ANQGSEA. DNA of the CDR3: TGCAGCGTTGAAGATTATACAGGGCGAGGGACTGAAGCTTTCTTT. Its protein product is CSVEDYTGRGTEAFF.

This chain connects TRBV11-3 to TRBJ2-1, with D possibly TRBD1 on 5 matching bases. CDR1 is SGHNT, CDR2 YENEEA, per germline. The CDR3 is made up of 16 amino acids. Trimming took off 4 bases at V and 0 bases at J, with 13 bases between the two ends. DNA for the CDR3: TGTGCCAGCAGCTCCACCTACAGGAGCTCCTACAATGAGCAGTTCTTC. It is translated as CASSSTYRSSYNEQFF.

The V gene is TRBV2, the J gene TRBJ2-7; D might be TRBD1 (6 bases). With 4 bases removed from V and 0 bases from J, the gap between germline ends came to 10 bases. The CDR3 sequence is 14 residues long. Germline-derived CDR1 and CDR2 are SNHLY and FYNNEI. CDR3 in amino acids: CASSGDTYSYEQYF. The CDR3 nucleotides are TGTGCCAGCAGTGGGGACACTTACTCCTACGAGCAGTACTTC.

The CDR3 spells CASNRLAGEETQYF. The CDR3 DNA sequence: TGCGCCAGCAATCGACTAGCGGGGGAGGAGACCCAGTACTTC. The rearrangement joins TRBV5-1 to TRBJ2-5; 12 nucleotides line up with TRBD2. J gave up 5 bases and V 6 bases, and 5 bases lay outside the gene matches. This CDR3 has 14 amino acids. CDR1 is SGHRS, CDR2 YFSETQ, per germline. The whole variable domain, remainder taken from reference TRBV5-1 and TRBJ2-5, is KAGVTQTPRYLIKTRGQQVTLSCSPISGHRSVSWYQQTPGQGLQFLFEYFSETQRNKGNFPGRFSGRQFSNSRSEMNVSTLELGDSALYLCASNRLAGEETQYFGPGTRLLVL.

This clone was seen only once. The chain joins TRBV19 to TRBJ1-3, with 10 bases that match TRBD1. V trimming: 7 bases; J trimming: 1 base; junction bases outside the gene matches: 4. The CDR3 length is 15 residues. Per the germline V gene, CDR1 is LNHDA and CDR2 is SQIVND (reference sequence). The CDR3 DNA follows: TGTGCCAGTAACCGGGACAGGGGTTCTGGAAACACCATATATTTT. It codes for CASNRDRGSGNTIYF.

The chain has TRBV27 and TRBJ1-2; the match to TRBD1 covers 7 bases. Germline V gene lookup returns CDR1 MNHEY and CDR2 SMNVEV (reference sequence). J gave up 6 bases and V 10 bases, and 8 bases lay outside the gene matches. The CDR3 consists of 12 residues. CDR3 residues: CAIKGAGDGYTF. In nucleotides, the CDR3 is TGTGCCATAAAGGGGGCAGGTGATGGCTACACCTTC.

The J gene is TRBJ2-1, the V gene TRBV7-2, with TRBD2 as a possible D gene (6 bases). Per germline, CDR1 SGHTA and CDR2 FQGNSA. Trimming stripped 1 base from V and 2 bases from J, with 12 bases between. The CDR3 has 16 residues. The CDR3 DNA sequence: TGTGCCAGCAGCTTAGAAGCGGGCCCTCCCTACAATGAGCAGTTCTTC. As protein: CASSLEAGPPYNEQFF. The full variable domain, its missing parts supplied by reference TRBV7-2 and TRBJ2-1, is GAGVSQSPSNKVTEKGKDVELRCDPISGHTALYWYRQSLGQGLEFLIYFQGNSAPDKSGLPSDRFSAERTGGSVSTLTIQRTQQEDSAVYLCASSLEAGPPYNEQFFGPGTRLTVL.

The rearrangement uses TRBV19 and TRBJ2-5; the match to TRBD2 covers 11 bases. The CDR3 runs to 16 residues. J lost 5 bases, V lost 3 bases, and 8 bases had no gene match. Germline CDR1 and CDR2: LNHDA and SQIVND (reference sequence). CDR3 DNA sequence: TGTGCCAGTAGTATTATTAGCGGGGGGGGGTCGGAGACCCAGTACTTC. Its translation is CASSIISGGGSETQYF.